This passage covers 5 T cell receptor beta chains from one sample sequenced in a study of graft-versus-host responses after intestinal transplantation. For these receptors, no antigen is known. Profiling relied on immunoSEQ multiplex PCR, and the TCRdb table lists in-frame clones only, not all of them. The sample consists of about 130,000 clones, 85% to 95% of them appearing once. Sequenced here: unstimulated CD4+ T cells sorted from spleen or lymph node cells, sampled before intestinal transplant. The receptors stem from a human donor who received an intestinal transplant.

This chain connects TRBV30 to TRBJ2-2; perhaps D is TRBD1 or TRBD2 (5 bases each). Trimming removed 4 bases from V and 4 bases from J, with 16 bases in between. This CDR3 spans 15 amino acids. Germline V gene data show CDR1 as GTSNPN and CDR2 as SVGIG (reference sequence). CDR3 residues: CAWKYGGSRTGELFF. Here the CDR3 DNA reads TGTGCCTGGAAGTATGGGGGTAGTCGCACCGGGGAGCTGTTTTTT.

The V and J genes are TRBV28 and TRBJ1-3; TRBD1 might be the D (5 bases). The V gene lost 3 bases and the J gene lost 0 bases, with 15 bases spanning the gap. Per the germline V gene, CDR1 is MDHEN and CDR2 is SYDVKM. The CDR3 spans 17 residues. The CDR3 DNA reads as TGTGCCAGCAGTTTGGGGGGAAACGCCCGCTCTGGAAACACCATATATTTT. As protein: CASSLGGNARSGNTIYF.

The V gene is TRBV7-9, the J gene TRBJ2-5, with D possibly matching TRBD2 (6 bases). V lost 1 base to trimming and J lost 7 bases, with 19 bases between them. In germline, CDR1 is SEHNR, CDR2 FQNEAQ (reference sequence). CDR3 size: 16 residues. CDR3 in amino acids: CASSLEEIGGARTQYF. In nucleotides, the CDR3 is TGTGCCAGCAGCTTAGAGGAAATCGGAGGGGCGCGGACCCAGTACTTC.

The J gene is TRBJ2-5, the V gene TRBV18; possibly TRBD2 for D (6 bases). The germline gives CDR1 KGHSH, CDR2 LQKENI. The V end lost 2 bases, the J end lost 12 bases, and 10 bases lay between the germline ends. This CDR3 is 11 amino acids long. The CDR3 loop reads CASSPGGNEYF. The CDR3 bases are TGTGCCAGCTCACCAGGCGGGAATGAGTACTTC. The variable domain in full, completed from reference TRBV18 and TRBJ2-5, reads NAGVMQNPRHLVRRRGQEARLRCSPMKGHSHVYWYRQLPEEGLKFMVYLQKENIIDESGMPKERFSAEFPKEGPSILRIQQVVRGDSAAYFCASSPGGNEYFGPGTRLLVL.

The gene calls are TRBV27 and TRBJ1-4; no reliable D call. There are 14 residues in the CDR3. The V gene's germline CDR1 is MNHEY and CDR2 SMNVEV (reference sequence). V lost 5 bases and J lost 8, with 15 bases in between. The CDR3 DNA reads TGTGCCAGCAGTCCCCGATGGGTGGGCGAAAAACTGTTTTTT. It is translated as CASSPRWVGEKLFF. The full variable domain, in which reference TRBV27 and TRBJ1-4 provide the parts outside the CDR3, is EAQVTQNPRYLITVTGKKLTVTCSQNMNHEYMSWYRQDPGLGLRQIYYSMNVEVTDKGDVPEGYKVSRKEKRNFPLILESPSPNQTSLYFCASSPRWVGEKLFFGSGTQLSVL.